Each of the 3 T cell receptor beta chains below was sequenced from the same sample in a study. One entry per CDR3 protein results from TCRdb running MiXCR on the 5' RACE reads. The table has roughly 69,000 distinct CDR3 sequences, around a fifth seen once. Sequencing was performed on memory CD4+ T cells sorted from a lymph node. Regarding subset: memory CD4+ T cells, CD4+CD45RO+CD25-. These receptors were collected from a female donor with breast cancer.

This clonotype was detected only a few times. The J gene is TRBJ2-3, the V gene TRBV3-1; no clear D. Germline lookup yields CDR1 LGHDT and CDR2 YNNKEL (reference sequence). This CDR3 comprises 13 residues. V was pared by 1 base and J by 11 bases, with 13 bases between. CDR3 sequence: CASSQVYSTEQYF. CDR3 bases: TGTGCCAGCAGCCAAGTTTACTCTACTGAGCAGTATTTT.

This clonotype was counted a few times. The chain couples TRBV6-5 to TRBJ1-5; tentative D call: TRBD1 (6 bases). CDR3 size: 15 residues. The V end was cut by 5 bases, the J end by 6 bases, with 17 bases between. Germline CDR1 is MNHEY and CDR2 is SVGAGI. The CDR3, as DNA: TGTGCCAGCAGTCAGGGTCGGTTGGGGGCTCAGCCCCAGCATTTT. It encodes CASSQGRLGAQPQHF.

At least ten counts were recorded for this clonotype. The chain's CDR3 is CASSLRASMNTEAFF. CDR3 nucleotide sequence: TGTGCCAGCAGTCTACGGGCCAGTATGAACACTGAAGCTTTCTTT. The V and J genes are TRBV6-2 or TRBV6-3 and TRBJ1-1; D remains ambiguous. CDR3 length equals 15 residues. V was clipped by 5 bases and J by 0 bases, with 13 bases between them. Germline CDR1 reads MNHEY; CDR2 reads SVGEGT.